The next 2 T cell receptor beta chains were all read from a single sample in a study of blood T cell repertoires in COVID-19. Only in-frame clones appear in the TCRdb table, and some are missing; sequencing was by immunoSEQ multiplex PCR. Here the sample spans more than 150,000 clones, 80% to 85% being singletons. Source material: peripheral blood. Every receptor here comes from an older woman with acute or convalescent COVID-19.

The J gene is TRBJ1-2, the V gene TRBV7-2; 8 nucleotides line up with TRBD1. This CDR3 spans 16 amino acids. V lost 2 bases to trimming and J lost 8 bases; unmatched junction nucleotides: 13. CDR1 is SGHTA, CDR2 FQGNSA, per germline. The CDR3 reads CASSLSATGDFGGYTF. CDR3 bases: TGTGCCAGCAGCTTATCTGCGACAGGGGATTTCGGGGGCTACACCTTC.

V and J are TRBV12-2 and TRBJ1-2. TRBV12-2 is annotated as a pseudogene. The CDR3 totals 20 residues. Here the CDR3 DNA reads TGTGCAAGTCGCTTAGCGAGACGGGTCAGAGTTTGTAGTTTTGCTTATGGCTACACCTTC. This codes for CASRLARRVRVCSFAYGYTF.